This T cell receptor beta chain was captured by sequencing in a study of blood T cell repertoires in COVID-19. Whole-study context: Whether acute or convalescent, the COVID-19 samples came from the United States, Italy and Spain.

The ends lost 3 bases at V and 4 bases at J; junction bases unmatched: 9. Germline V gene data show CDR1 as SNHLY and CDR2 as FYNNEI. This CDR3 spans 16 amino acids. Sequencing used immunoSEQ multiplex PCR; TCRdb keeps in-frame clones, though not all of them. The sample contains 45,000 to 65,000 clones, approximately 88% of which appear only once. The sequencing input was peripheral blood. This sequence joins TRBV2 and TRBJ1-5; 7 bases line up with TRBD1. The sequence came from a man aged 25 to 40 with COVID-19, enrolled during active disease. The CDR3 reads CASSEKGQLPNQPQHF. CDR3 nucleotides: TGTGCCAGCAGTGAGAAGGGACAGCTTCCAAATCAGCCCCAGCATTTT.